The 22 T cell receptor beta chains given below trace back to one sample, sequenced in a study of control samples from healthy donors and cancer patients. The repertoire was sequenced with immunoSEQ multiplex PCR; TCRdb's copy has only in-frame clones and lacks some. This table lists approximately 190,000 clones. The specimen sequenced was blood. The receptors here all came from a woman aged 25 to 45 in good health.

The V and J genes are TRBV6-2 or TRBV6-3 and TRBJ2-6; D gene ambiguous. Trimming removed 2 bases from V and 4 bases from J, with 9 bases in between. The CDR3 runs to 15 residues. Per germline, CDR1 MNHEY and CDR2 SVGEGT. The CDR3 DNA reads TGTGCCAGCAGTTACAGAGAGTTGGGGGCCAACGTCCTGACTTTC. Encoded protein: CASSYRELGANVLTF.

This rearrangement joins TRBV5-1 to TRBJ2-2; unclear D gene. Trimming removed 0 bases at V and 7 bases at J, with 7 bases between. The CDR3 sequence is 13 residues long. Germline CDR1 reads SGHRS; CDR2 reads YFSETQ. The CDR3 reads CASSLAWGGELFF. CDR3 coding DNA: TGCGCCAGCAGCTTGGCCTGGGGCGGGGAGCTGTTTTTT.

The chain uses TRBV6-1 and TRBJ1-3; D unclear. The length of the CDR3 is 16 residues. Deletions cut 4 bases from V and 4 bases from J, with 17 bases between. CDR1 is MNHNS, CDR2 SASEGT, per germline. CDR3 nucleotides: TGTGCCAGCAGTGTAATACCGGGCCGCCGAGGAAACACCATATATTTT. Protein: CASSVIPGRRGNTIYF.

This chain uses TRBV28 with TRBJ1-2; tentatively, D is TRBD1 (6 bases). V was shortened by 10 bases and J by 8 bases, with 20 bases between the two germline ends. CDR1 is MDHEN, CDR2 SYDVKM, per germline. The CDR3 loop spans 13 amino acids. CDR3 in DNA: TGTGCCATCAACCCTGGGCAGGGGACCGGCTACACCTTC. Its protein product is CAINPGQGTGYTF.

The rearrangement joins TRBV29-1 to TRBJ2-2, with 12 bases matching TRBD2. The CDR3 loop spans 16 amino acids. Germline values: CDR1 SQVTM, CDR2 ANQGSEA. The junction had 6 bases not matched to a gene; V was cut back by 2 bases and J by 5 bases. The CDR3 sequence: CSVEYGGLAGTGELFF. CDR3 coding DNA: TGCAGCGTTGAATATGGCGGACTAGCGGGGACCGGGGAGCTGTTTTTT.

The chain combines TRBV27 with TRBJ2-4, with 9 positions matching TRBD1. This CDR3 has 16 residues. Unmatched junction bases numbered 11, after V lost 6 bases and J lost 5 bases. Germline CDR1 and CDR2: MNHEY and SMNVEV (reference sequence). CDR3: CASSRPLRDRENIQYF. CDR3 DNA: TGTGCCAGCAGCCGCCCCCTCCGGGACAGGGAAAACATTCAGTACTTC.

V and J are TRBV7-2 and TRBJ1-3; D not resolved. CDR1 and CDR2 from the germline V gene are SGHTA and FQGNSA. The V end lost 4 bases, the J end lost 4 bases, and 17 bases lay between the germline ends. This CDR3 has 16 residues. The DNA of the CDR3 is TGTGCCAGCAGCTCGAGGAGAGGCTTTCGAGGAAACACCATATATTTT. Amino acid sequence: CASSSRRGFRGNTIYF.

This sequence joins TRBV7-9 and TRBJ1-5, with D unclear. This CDR3 contains 15 residues. Germline V gene sequence: CDR1 SEHNR, CDR2 FQNEAQ (reference sequence). Trimming left V 5 bases short and J 1 base short, with 12 bases between. The CDR3 DNA is TGTGCCAGCAGCCCCGTGGGGAGAAGCAATCAGCCCCAGCATTTT. Its protein is CASSPVGRSNQPQHF.

The V gene is TRBV7-9, the J gene TRBJ1-2, with a possible D match to TRBD1 (6 bases). Trimming shortened V by 0 bases and J by 6 bases, and 14 bases separated the two germline ends. The CDR3 totals 15 residues. The germline CDR1 and CDR2 sequences are SEHNR and FQNEAQ (reference sequence). The CDR3 region is CASSLARGGGNGYTF. DNA of the CDR3: TGTGCCAGCAGCTTAGCGCGCGGGGGCGGAAATGGCTACACCTTC.

DNA of the CDR3: TGTGCCAGCAGCCCCCCGGGGAGAGATACGCAGTATTTT. Translated: CASSPPGRDTQYF. This chain connects TRBV14 to TRBJ2-3, with a weak D call TRBD2 (5 bases). CDR3 length equals 13 residues. Germline V gene data show CDR1 as SGHDN and CDR2 as FVKESK. V lost 4 bases, J lost 5 bases, and 10 bases lay in between.

The gene calls are TRBV30 and TRBJ2-3; 11 bases fit TRBD2. V gave up 5 bases and J gave up 3 bases; unmatched junction bases: 1. Germline loops: CDR1 GTSNPN, CDR2 SVGIG (reference sequence). The CDR3 loop spans 13 amino acids. The CDR3 reads CAWLAGGTDTQYF. The CDR3 DNA sequence: TGTGCCTGGTTAGCGGGGGGGACAGATACGCAGTATTTT. The full variable domain, its missing parts supplied by reference TRBV30 and TRBJ2-3, is SQTIHQWPATLVQPVGSPLSLECTVEGTSNPNLYWYRQAAGRGLQLLFYSVGIGQISSEVPQNLSASRPQDRQFILSSKKLLLSDSGFYLCAWLAGGTDTQYFGPGTRLTVL.

This sequence joins TRBV4-1 and TRBJ1-2, with D maybe TRBD1 (5 bases). The germline V and J ends were trimmed by 6 bases and 6 bases, with 17 bases remaining between them. The germline V gene has CDR1 MGHRA and CDR2 YSYEKL. The CDR3 runs 14 residues. The CDR3 is CASSPGTEFNGYTF. CDR3 DNA: TGCGCCAGCAGTCCCGGGACCGAATTTAATGGCTACACCTTC.

V usage is TRBV28 and J usage is TRBJ1-2, with TRBD1 matching 10 bases. The V and J ends lost 7 bases and 8 bases, in that order; junction bases with no gene match: 13. The CDR3 runs 15 residues. Germline CDR1 reads MDHEN; CDR2 reads SYDVKM. CDR3 nucleotides: TGTGCCAGCACAGGTTTTGACAGGGGGCTTGGAGGCTACACCTTC. It is translated as CASTGFDRGLGGYTF.

The J gene is TRBJ1-6, the V gene TRBV7-2; 9 positions match TRBD1. CDR1 is SGHTA and CDR2 is FQGNSA in the germline V gene. Unmatched junction bases numbered 13, after V lost 6 bases and J lost 10 bases. This CDR3 is 16 amino acids long. CDR3 nucleotide sequence: TGTGCCAGCAGTCTTTACGGACAGGGGTTAGGATCACCCCTCCACTTT. Protein product: CASSLYGQGLGSPLHF.

Remarks on this clone: Within the sample, other DNA sequences also encode this same CDR3. This sequence joins TRBV12-3 or TRBV12-4 and TRBJ1-2, with D unresolved. This CDR3 spans 11 amino acids. Deletions cut 3 bases from V and 2 bases from J, with 1 base between. The CDR3 DNA is TGTGCCAGCAGTTTGAACTATGGCTACACCTTC. Translating it yields CASSLNYGYTF.

The V gene is TRBV5-1, the J gene TRBJ1-3; no reliable D call. Trimming left V 5 bases short and J 0 bases short, with 15 bases between. CDR3 length equals 16 residues. The germline V gene encodes CDR1 SGHRS and CDR2 YFSETQ. CDR3 sequence: CASSPTVSSSGNTIYF. The DNA for the CDR3 is TGCGCCAGCAGTCCTACTGTGTCGAGCTCTGGAAACACCATATATTTT.

The chain joins TRBV19 to TRBJ1-2; possible D gene TRBD1, 6 bases. CDR1 is LNHDA, CDR2 SQIVND, per germline (reference sequence). The CDR3 contains 18 residues. The germline V and J ends were trimmed by 4 bases and 4 bases, with 25 bases remaining between them. Here the CDR3 reads CASSRTGGQTPYLYGYTF. The CDR3 nucleotides read TGTGCCAGTAGTAGGACGGGGGGCCAAACCCCATACCTCTATGGCTACACCTTC.

The CDR3 sequence: CASRSSGGRETQYF. DNA of the CDR3: TGTGCCAGCAGATCGTCGGGGGGCAGAGAGACCCAGTACTTC. The V gene is TRBV6-6, the J gene TRBJ2-5; the D gene is possibly TRBD2 (7 bases). The CDR3 is 14 amino acids. Germline V gives CDR1 MNHNY, CDR2 SVGAGI (reference sequence). V was pared by 6 bases and J by 4 bases, with 15 bases between.

The chain carries TRBV12-3 or TRBV12-4 and TRBJ1-1; the D gene is possibly TRBD1 (6 bases). The CDR3 extends over 11 amino acids. The V and J ends lost 6 bases and 7 bases respectively, with 9 bases between them. CDR3 amino acids: CASRGGGEAFF. CDR3 nucleotides: TGTGCCAGCAGGGGGGGCGGTGAAGCTTTCTTT.

The rearrangement uses TRBV5-6 and TRBJ1-6, with D tentatively TRBD1 (5 bases). Germline assignment: CDR1 SGHDT and CDR2 YYEEEE. This CDR3 is 14 amino acids long. The V gene lost 4 bases and the J gene lost 3 bases, with 8 bases spanning the gap. CDR3 DNA sequence: TGTGCCAGCAGCCTCAGGGACTATAATTCACCCCTCCACTTT. Its protein product is CASSLRDYNSPLHF.

The chain links TRBV9 to TRBJ1-1, with 8 bases that match TRBD1. The V segment lost 3 bases and the J segment 4 bases; nucleotides outside the gene matches: 8. This CDR3 region has 15 residues. Germline V lookup: CDR1 SGDLS, CDR2 YYNGEE. This chain's CDR3 is CASSARTTGGTEAFF. The CDR3 nucleotides are TGTGCCAGCAGCGCCAGGACCACAGGGGGCACTGAAGCTTTCTTT.

CDR3: CATSDSGPTRPGELFF. DNA of the CDR3: TGTGCCACCAGTGACTCGGGACCAACAAGGCCCGGGGAGCTGTTTTTT. The rearrangement links TRBV24-1 to TRBJ2-2; D may match TRBD1 or TRBD2 (5 bases each). The V gene lost 4 bases and the J gene lost 6 bases, with 17 bases spanning the gap. This CDR3 has 16 residues. The germline CDR1 and CDR2 sequences are KGHDR and SFDVKD.